This T cell receptor beta chain was identified during a study of T cells in Graves' hyperthyroidism and ophthalmopathy. V gave up 6 bases and J gave up 10 bases; unmatched junction bases: 14. Germline assignment: CDR1 MDHEN and CDR2 SYDVKM. CDR3 length: 15 residues. Amplification targeted TCR beta CDR3 regions from RNA transcripts. TCR CDR3 regions were first amplified by RT-PCR with HTBI primers. TCRdb reprocessed the multiplex PCR reads via MiXCR and lists one record per CDR3 protein. The sample has about 180,000 distinct CDR3 sequences; about a sixth are singletons. In this sample, this clonotype turned up many times.

The chain has TRBV28 and TRBJ2-1, with 8 nucleotides matching TRBD2. The receptor was derived from a woman in her fifties or sixties with Graves' hyperthyroidism. Input material: blood. CDR3 loop: CASSRGERGFWEQFF. The CDR3 DNA follows: TGTGCCAGCAGCCGGGGAGAGCGGGGGTTCTGGGAGCAGTTCTTC.